This is a list of T cell receptor beta chains from one sample in a study of shared clonotypes between healthy human individuals. Assay used: immunoSEQ multiplex PCR; TCRdb lists only in-frame clones, some missing. The sample contains approximately 2.5 million clones, over 85% of which appear only once. Material: naive CD4+ T cells from PBMCs. These TCRs come from a man younger than 30 in good health. Some clones in this sample may be carry-over from other donors' samples. The CDR3 runs from the conserved cysteine through the conserved F or W. D genes are given only for firm matches. Size is stated for part of the rows, as once, few or many counts, or as a class when the clone is expanded.

d_call: .; clone_size: .; j_call: TRBJ1-2; v_call: TRBV7-9; cdr3_nt: TGTGCCAGCAGCTTAGCGTTCAATGGCTACACCTTC; cdr3_aa: CASSLAFNGYTF
d_call: .; clone_size: .; j_call: TRBJ2-2; v_call: TRBV4-1; cdr3_nt: TGCGCCAGCAGCCAACCGACAAGTGGAGGAACCGGGGAGCTGTTTTTT; cdr3_aa: CASSQPTSGGTGELFF
d_call: .; clone_size: .; j_call: TRBJ1-2; v_call: TRBV14; cdr3_nt: TGTGCCAGCAGCCATAGGGACGGACCCTATGGCTACACCTTC; cdr3_aa: CASSHRDGPYGYTF
d_call: .; clone_size: .; j_call: TRBJ2-5; v_call: TRBV28; cdr3_nt: TGTGCCAGCAGCTCTGCTGCCCATAATGACTATCTTAGAGGAGAGACCCAGTACTTC; cdr3_aa: CASSSAAHNDYLRGETQYF
d_call: TRBD1; clone_size: .; j_call: TRBJ1-3; v_call: TRBV19; cdr3_nt: TGTGCCAGTAGTATACCCCCGGGACAGGGGGGAAACACCATATATTTT; cdr3_aa: CASSIPPGQGGNTIYF
d_call: .; clone_size: .; j_call: TRBJ1-3; v_call: TRBV9; cdr3_nt: TGTGCCAGCAGCGTAGAAGGGACTGGAAACACCATATATTTT; cdr3_aa: CASSVEGTGNTIYF
d_call: TRBD1; clone_size: .; j_call: TRBJ1-2; v_call: TRBV2; cdr3_nt: TGTGCCAGCAGGGGGGGAGGACAGGGACGTTCTGGCTACACCTTC; cdr3_aa: CASRGGGQGRSGYTF
d_call: TRBD2; clone_size: .; j_call: TRBJ2-1; v_call: TRBV9; cdr3_nt: TGTGCCAGCAGCGTAGCTGGGACTAGCGGGTCCCGGGAGCAGTTCTTC; cdr3_aa: CASSVAGTSGSREQFF
d_call: TRBD1; clone_size: .; j_call: TRBJ1-1; v_call: TRBV7-9; cdr3_nt: TGTGCCAGCAGCTTACTGGGGACAGGGGCCTCCACTGAAGCTTTCTTT; cdr3_aa: CASSLLGTGASTEAFF
d_call: TRBD2; clone_size: .; j_call: TRBJ2-7; v_call: TRBV11-2; cdr3_nt: TGTGCCAGCAGCGTACCTCCGGGACTAGCGGGATTTTTCTCCTACGAGCAGTACTTC; cdr3_aa: CASSVPPGLAGFFSYEQYF
d_call: TRBD1; clone_size: .; j_call: TRBJ2-1; v_call: TRBV6-1; cdr3_nt: TGTGCCATTTTGCGGGACAGGGCCTACAATGAGCAGTTCTTC; cdr3_aa: CAILRDRAYNEQFF
d_call: TRBD2; clone_size: .; j_call: TRBJ2-5; v_call: TRBV5-5; cdr3_nt: TGTGCCAGCAGTTATCCTAGCGGGAGAGAGACCCAGTACTTC; cdr3_aa: CASSYPSGRETQYF
d_call: .; clone_size: .; j_call: TRBJ2-2; v_call: TRBV28; cdr3_nt: TGTGCCAGCAGTTTTCAACAGGCGAACACCGGGGAGCTGTTTTTT; cdr3_aa: CASSFQQANTGELFF
d_call: TRBD1; clone_size: .; j_call: TRBJ1-2; v_call: TRBV30; cdr3_nt: TGTGCCTGGTCGGAGACAGGGGGGGATGGCTACACCTTC; cdr3_aa: CAWSETGGDGYTF
d_call: .; clone_size: once; j_call: TRBJ1-2; v_call: TRBV30; cdr3_nt: TGTGCCTGGAGTGTAGGTGGTGCCAGCCCCTATGGCTACACCTTC; cdr3_aa: CAWSVGGASPYGYTF
d_call: TRBD1; clone_size: .; j_call: TRBJ2-1; v_call: TRBV7-9; cdr3_nt: TGTGCCAGCAGCTTGAGACAGGGGGATGAGCAGTTCTTC; cdr3_aa: CASSLRQGDEQFF
d_call: .; clone_size: .; j_call: TRBJ2-1; v_call: TRBV9; cdr3_nt: TGTGCCAGCAGCCCCCGCGGGGCGGGACGGGGCAATGAGCAGTTCTTC; cdr3_aa: CASSPRGAGRGNEQFF
d_call: .; clone_size: .; j_call: TRBJ1-2; v_call: TRBV6-5; cdr3_nt: TGTGCCAGCAGCCCCATACCGGCCTTGAACTATGGCTACACCTTC; cdr3_aa: CASSPIPALNYGYTF
d_call: TRBD1; clone_size: .; j_call: TRBJ2-1; v_call: TRBV4-3; cdr3_nt: TGCGCCAGCAGCCTGGACCGGGACAGGGAGGGAAATGAGCAGTTCTTC; cdr3_aa: CASSLDRDREGNEQFF
d_call: .; clone_size: .; j_call: TRBJ2-7; v_call: TRBV5-1; cdr3_nt: TGCGCCAGCAGCTTGGCTCAGTACGAGCAGTACTTC; cdr3_aa: CASSLAQYEQYF
d_call: .; clone_size: .; j_call: TRBJ1-1; v_call: TRBV7-9; cdr3_nt: TGTGCCAGCAGCTTAATTGGCGTGGTTACTGAAGCTTTCTTT; cdr3_aa: CASSLIGVVTEAFF
d_call: .; clone_size: .; j_call: TRBJ1-1; v_call: TRBV29-1; cdr3_nt: TGCAGCGTTGAGTACACTGAAGCTTTCTTT; cdr3_aa: CSVEYTEAFF
d_call: TRBD1; clone_size: .; j_call: TRBJ1-4; v_call: TRBV7-2; cdr3_nt: TGTGCCAGCAGCTACCGGGACAGGGGATATGAAAAACTGTTTTTT; cdr3_aa: CASSYRDRGYEKLFF
d_call: TRBD2; clone_size: .; j_call: TRBJ2-1; v_call: TRBV9; cdr3_nt: TGTGCCAGCAGCGTCCGGGCTAGCGGGCTGTCCTACAATGAGCAGTTCTTC; cdr3_aa: CASSVRASGLSYNEQFF
d_call: TRBD2; clone_size: .; j_call: TRBJ2-3; v_call: TRBV7-9; cdr3_nt: TGTGCCAGCACCGGACTAGACGGGGTAGCGGGCACAGATACGCAGTATTTT; cdr3_aa: CASTGLDGVAGTDTQYF
d_call: .; clone_size: .; j_call: TRBJ2-3; v_call: TRBV4-1; cdr3_nt: TGCGCCAGCAGCCAGAGCGGAACGCTTGCAGATACGCAGTATTTT; cdr3_aa: CASSQSGTLADTQYF
d_call: .; clone_size: .; j_call: TRBJ2-7; v_call: TRBV6-5; cdr3_nt: TGTGCCAGCAGAGGACTAGGGGGAAGCTACGAGCAGTACTTC; cdr3_aa: CASRGLGGSYEQYF
d_call: TRBD1; clone_size: .; j_call: TRBJ2-7; v_call: TRBV18; cdr3_nt: TGTGCCAGCTCACCAGAGACAGGGGGCGGCGAGCAGTACTTC; cdr3_aa: CASSPETGGGEQYF
d_call: .; clone_size: .; j_call: TRBJ2-1; v_call: TRBV28; cdr3_nt: TGTGCCAGCATTGGGGGGCTTTTCGGGAATGAGCAGTTCTTC; cdr3_aa: CASIGGLFGNEQFF
d_call: .; clone_size: .; j_call: TRBJ1-1; v_call: TRBV7-9; cdr3_nt: TGTGCCAGCAGCCGGCCCAACCGGGGAACTGAAGCTTTCTTT; cdr3_aa: CASSRPNRGTEAFF
d_call: .; clone_size: .; j_call: TRBJ1-2; v_call: TRBV19; cdr3_nt: TGTGCCAGTAGTCCGGGACGCCATTCCCTTGGCTACACCTTC; cdr3_aa: CASSPGRHSLGYTF
d_call: .; clone_size: .; j_call: TRBJ2-7; v_call: TRBV5-4; cdr3_nt: TGTGCCAGCAGCTTGGCGCAGGGGAGCTCCTACGAGCAGTACTTC; cdr3_aa: CASSLAQGSSYEQYF
d_call: .; clone_size: .; j_call: TRBJ2-2; v_call: TRBV27; cdr3_nt: TGTGCCAGCAGTAACACCGGGGAGCTGTTTTTT; cdr3_aa: CASSNTGELFF
d_call: TRBD1; clone_size: .; j_call: TRBJ2-7; v_call: TRBV6-1; cdr3_nt: TGTGCCAGCAGTGAATGGGGACAGGGGGCGTACGAGCAGTACTTC; cdr3_aa: CASSEWGQGAYEQYF
d_call: TRBD2; clone_size: .; j_call: TRBJ2-3; v_call: TRBV5-1; cdr3_nt: TGCGCCAGCAGCTTGGGACTAGCGGGAGGTCGCACAGATACGCAGTATTTT; cdr3_aa: CASSLGLAGGRTDTQYF
d_call: .; clone_size: .; j_call: TRBJ2-3; v_call: TRBV7-9; cdr3_nt: TGTGCCAGCAGCCGCACCGAAGATACGCAGTATTTT; cdr3_aa: CASSRTEDTQYF
d_call: TRBD2; clone_size: .; j_call: TRBJ2-1; v_call: TRBV5-1; cdr3_nt: TGCGCCAGCAGCTTGGCCATGACTAGCGGAATGGGCAATGAGCAGTTCTTC; cdr3_aa: CASSLAMTSGMGNEQFF
d_call: .; clone_size: .; j_call: TRBJ1-1; v_call: TRBV27; cdr3_nt: TGTGCCAGCAGTCAAAAGGGAGGGGTGGGTTTTGACTGGTACACTGAAGCTTTCTTT; cdr3_aa: CASSQKGGVGFDWYTEAFF
d_call: .; clone_size: .; j_call: TRBJ1-1; v_call: TRBV18; cdr3_nt: TGTGCCAGCTCACCACAGAGACAGGAAAAGACTGAAGCTTTCTTT; cdr3_aa: CASSPQRQEKTEAFF
d_call: TRBD1; clone_size: .; j_call: TRBJ2-1; v_call: TRBV29-1; cdr3_nt: TGCAGCGTTGTCGGGTGGGACAGGGGGCGCTCCTACAATGAGCAGTTCTTC; cdr3_aa: CSVVGWDRGRSYNEQFF
d_call: .; clone_size: .; j_call: TRBJ2-3; v_call: TRBV5-1; cdr3_nt: TGCGCCAGCACCTGGAGCCCCCGGGGCGGAGGAGATACGCAGTATTTT; cdr3_aa: CASTWSPRGGGDTQYF
d_call: TRBD2; clone_size: .; j_call: TRBJ2-5; v_call: TRBV15; cdr3_nt: TGTGCCACCGGGGCGGGGGGCTGGGAGACCCAGTACTTC; cdr3_aa: CATGAGGWETQYF
d_call: .; clone_size: .; j_call: TRBJ2-7; v_call: TRBV28; cdr3_nt: TGTGCCAGCAGTTCCCCAATCTACGAGCAGTACTTC; cdr3_aa: CASSSPIYEQYF
d_call: .; clone_size: .; j_call: TRBJ1-1; v_call: TRBV11-2; cdr3_nt: TGTGCCAGCAGCTTGGGCAGTTGGAACACTGAAGCTTTCTTT; cdr3_aa: CASSLGSWNTEAFF
d_call: TRBD2; clone_size: .; j_call: TRBJ2-1; v_call: TRBV5-1; cdr3_nt: TGCGCCAGCAGCTTGGCCGTAGCGGGAGACGGGAATGAGCAGTTCTTC; cdr3_aa: CASSLAVAGDGNEQFF
d_call: TRBD1; clone_size: once; j_call: TRBJ1-4; v_call: TRBV18; cdr3_nt: TGTGCCAGCTCACCCGGACAGGGCGGAACAACTAATGAAAAACTGTTTTTT; cdr3_aa: CASSPGQGGTTNEKLFF
d_call: .; clone_size: .; j_call: TRBJ1-2; v_call: TRBV5-1; cdr3_nt: TGCGCCAGCAGCTTGGGACCAAACTATGGCTACACCTTC; cdr3_aa: CASSLGPNYGYTF
d_call: .; clone_size: .; j_call: TRBJ2-5; v_call: TRBV18; cdr3_nt: TGTGCCAGCTCACCACCTAAGATTAGCGTCCAAGAGACCCAGTACTTC; cdr3_aa: CASSPPKISVQETQYF
d_call: .; clone_size: few; j_call: TRBJ1-1; v_call: TRBV7-9; cdr3_nt: TGTGCCAGCAGCCAGGGCCGGGGGACTGAAGCTTTCTTT; cdr3_aa: CASSQGRGTEAFF